Listed below are T cell receptor beta chains from one sample, sequenced in a study of shared clonotypes between healthy human individuals. Profiled with immunoSEQ multiplex PCR; TCRdb holds only in-frame clones, not every one. This sample has about 1.1 million clones, with approximately 80% found just once. Sequenced: memory CD4+ T cells from PBMCs. These receptors were obtained from a man aged 18-30 years in good health. Some clones in this sample may be carry-over from other donors' samples. Both conserved end residues are part of each CDR3. D genes are given only for firm matches. Clone size is shown for a subset of rows, as once, few, many or a class of expanded clone.

D,size,V,J,CDR3,DNA
TRBD1,many,TRBV5-4,TRBJ2-3,CASSLGDRSTDTQYF,TGTGCCAGCAGCTTGGGGGACAGAAGCACAGATACGCAGTATTTT
-,-,TRBV30,TRBJ2-7,CTWSLGKIYEQYF,TGTACCTGGAGTCTCGGGAAGATCTACGAGCAGTACTTC
TRBD2,-,TRBV27,TRBJ2-7,CASSPRAGPNYEQYF,TGTGCCAGCAGTCCCCGAGCGGGACCAAACTACGAGCAGTACTTC
TRBD1,-,TRBV5-4,TRBJ2-2,CASSLLQGGGRTGELFF,TGTGCCAGCAGCTTACTACAGGGGGGAGGCCGCACCGGGGAGCTGTTTTTT
-,-,TRBV5-1,TRBJ2-7,CASSITGREQYF,TGCGCCAGCAGCATAACAGGACGGGAGCAGTACTTC
-,many,TRBV28,TRBJ2-3,CASSFVAGTDTQYF,TGTGCCAGCAGTTTTGTGGCGGGCACAGATACGCAGTATTTT
-,-,TRBV10-3,TRBJ2-6,CATRAEVSGANVLTF,TGTGCCACCCGGGCCGAGGTCTCTGGGGCCAACGTCCTGACTTTC
-,-,TRBV18,TRBJ1-1,CASSPLPNTEAFF,TGTGCCAGCTCACCACTGCCGAACACTGAAGCTTTCTTT
-,-,TRBV11-2,TRBJ2-7,CASSPGLTSYEQYF,TGTGCCAGCAGCCCCGGACTGACATCCTACGAGCAGTACTTC
TRBD2,-,TRBV25-1,TRBJ2-2,CASSVWTSGPTGELFF,TGTGCCAGCAGTGTTTGGACTAGCGGACCCACCGGGGAGCTGTTTTTT
-,-,TRBV29-1,TRBJ1-3,CSVTPTGINTIYF,TGCAGCGTGACACCTACAGGGATAAACACCATATATTTT
TRBD1,few,TRBV30,TRBJ1-3,CATGTGVDTIYF,TGTGCCACCGGGACAGGGGTGGACACCATATATTTT
TRBD2,-,TRBV7-2,TRBJ2-4,CASSLMGLAFVAKNIQYF,TGTGCCAGCAGCTTAATGGGACTAGCGTTTGTAGCCAAAAACATTCAGTACTTC
-,-,TRBV7-9,TRBJ1-1,CASSPGPGHFEAFF,TGTGCCAGCAGCCCTGGACCGGGACACTTTGAAGCTTTCTTT
-,-,TRBV5-1,TRBJ2-7,CASSLDGTQYEQYF,TGCGCCAGCAGCTTGGACGGGACCCAATACGAGCAGTACTTC
TRBD2,-,TRBV18,TRBJ2-7,CASSQPGLVSYEQYF,TGTGCCAGCTCACAACCGGGACTAGTATCCTACGAGCAGTACTTC
TRBD1,-,TRBV7-3,TRBJ1-1,CASSPDRGRGTEAFF,TGTGCCAGCAGTCCGGACAGGGGGCGTGGGACTGAAGCTTTCTTT
TRBD2,-,TRBV5-1,TRBJ2-5,CASSEGTSGRRGETQYF,TGCGCCAGCAGCGAGGGGACTAGCGGGAGGCGAGGGGAGACCCAGTACTTC
-,-,TRBV4-1,TRBJ1-6,CASSPRRGGVRSPLHF,TGCGCCAGCAGCCCTCGCCGGGGGGGGGTTCGGTCACCCCTCCACTTT
-,-,TRBV5-1,TRBJ2-5,CASSPGTPKSQETQYF,TGCGCCAGCAGCCCGGGGACGCCGAAATCCCAAGAGACCCAGTACTTC
-,-,TRBV20-1,TRBJ1-1,CSARDNSEAFF,TGCAGTGCTAGAGATAACAGTGAAGCTTTCTTT
-,-,TRBV5-4,TRBJ2-7,CASSLGPRGVSGRLDF,TGTGCCAGCAGCTTGGGGCCCAGGGGGGTGAGCGGGCGTCTGGACTTC
-,-,TRBV27,TRBJ1-5,CASSSLVGANQPQHF,TGTGCCAGCAGTTCCCTAGTAGGGGCCAATCAGCCCCAGCATTTT
-,-,TRBV6-1,TRBJ1-3,CASSEPPGNTIYF,TGTGCCAGCAGTGAACCCCCTGGAAACACCATATATTTT
-,-,TRBV27,TRBJ1-1,CASSLELAAVNTEAFF,TGTGCCAGCAGTTTAGAGTTGGCGGCTGTAAACACTGAAGCTTTCTTT
TRBD1,-,TRBV4-1,TRBJ2-6,CASSQMTGGVGANVLTF,TGCGCCAGCAGCCAGATGACAGGGGGAGTAGGGGCCAACGTCCTGACTTTC
-,many,TRBV7-2,TRBJ2-1,CASSARDRFANNEQFF,TGTGCCAGCAGCGCGCGAGACAGGTTCGCAAACAATGAGCAGTTCTTC
TRBD1,once,TRBV28,TRBJ1-3,CASRTRSGGSGNTIYF,TGTGCCAGCCGGACCCGATCAGGGGGGTCTGGAAACACCATATATTTT
TRBD1,-,TRBV18,TRBJ1-1,CASSPRDRAEAFF,TGTGCCAGCTCACCACGCGACAGGGCTGAAGCTTTCTTT
-,-,TRBV10-3,TRBJ2-2,CAIREGQFPGELFF,TGTGCCATCAGAGAGGGACAATTTCCCGGGGAGCTGTTTTTT
-,few,TRBV6-5,TRBJ1-1,CASSYSGLMNTEAFF,TGTGCCAGCAGTTACTCGGGACTAATGAACACTGAAGCTTTCTTT
-,-,TRBV27,TRBJ1-4,CASSLLGGVQAGKLFF,TGTGCCAGCAGTTTATTGGGGGGCGTGCAGGCCGGAAAACTGTTTTTT
-,-,TRBV7-2,TRBJ2-7,CASSPYRGGTYEQYF,TGTGCCAGCAGCCCTTATCGGGGAGGAACCTACGAGCAGTACTTC
TRBD1,-,TRBV2,TRBJ2-2,CASSFRDRGQELFF,TGTGCCAGCAGTTTCAGGGACAGGGGGCAGGAGCTGTTTTTT
-,-,TRBV7-3,TRBJ2-3,CASSLTGQPADTQYF,TGTGCCAGCAGCTTAACCGGCCAACCGGCAGATACGCAGTATTTT
TRBD1,-,TRBV10-3,TRBJ2-2,CAIRGTGGAGELFF,TGTGCCATCAGAGGGACAGGGGGCGCCGGGGAGCTGTTTTTT
-,-,TRBV28,TRBJ2-7,CASGRGGGRYEQYF,TGTGCCAGCGGAAGAGGTGGGGGACGCTACGAGCAGTACTTC
-,-,TRBV5-1,TRBJ2-7,CASRVSGRTGEQYF,TGCGCCAGCAGGGTTTCGGGCAGGACCGGCGAGCAGTACTTC
-,-,TRBV7-9,TRBJ1-2,CASSPLRGTGYTF,TGTGCCAGCAGCCCCCTCAGGGGCACTGGCTACACCTTC
-,-,TRBV7-2,TRBJ2-1,CASSAWVYNEQFF,TGTGCCAGCAGCGCCTGGGTCTACAATGAGCAGTTCTTC
-,-,TRBV4-3,TRBJ2-2,CASSQDVVHRGTGELFF,TGCGCCAGCAGCCAAGACGTTGTCCATCGGGGGACCGGGGAGCTGTTTTTT
TRBD1,-,TRBV5-1,TRBJ1-2,CASSPNTGGDGYTF,TGCGCCAGCAGCCCAAACACAGGGGGAGATGGCTACACCTTC